The 28 T cell receptor beta chains below come from one sample, sequenced in a study of CD8 T cells in ankylosing spondylitis. Findings and caveats of the study: One TCR beta motif, made up of several highly homologous variants, appeared characteristic of ankylosing spondylitis blood.

These TCRs are of unknown antigen specificity. Each CDR3 protein gets one entry after TCRdb re-called the 5' RACE reads with MiXCR. The sample carries a few hundred thousand distinct CDR3 sequences, under 20% recorded once. Input material: blood, either unsorted or a sorted T cell fraction (not recorded which). The receptors shown here come from a male donor with ankylosing spondylitis.

This clonotype was picked up one time. This chain joins TRBV9 and TRBJ1-5, with 9 bases matching TRBD1. This CDR3 is 15 amino acids long. Unmatched junction bases numbered 2, after V lost 0 bases and J lost 4 bases. The V gene's germline CDR1 is SGDLS and CDR2 YYNGEE. CDR3 loop: CASSVGTGENQPQHF. Written as DNA, the CDR3 is TGTGCCAGCAGCGTAGGGACAGGGGAAAATCAGCCCCAGCATTTT.

The chain joins TRBV19 to TRBJ2-3; D is possibly TRBD1 (7 bases). In germline, CDR1 is LNHDA, CDR2 SQIVND (reference sequence). This CDR3 has 17 amino acids. Trimming pared 2 bases from V and 1 base from J, leaving 16 bases between. The CDR3 bases are TGTGCCAGTAGTATAACCGGCGGGACAGTGGGCACAGATACGCAGTATTTT. This translates into CASSITGGTVGTDTQYF.

The chain joins TRBV11-2 to TRBJ1-2; D possibly corresponds to TRBD1 (5 bases). The CDR3 spans 13 residues. Germline V gives CDR1 SGHAT, CDR2 FQNNGV. The V end was cut by 1 base, the J end by 8 bases, with 11 bases between. The CDR3 loop is CASSLVAGQGYTF. In DNA, the CDR3 is TGTGCCAGCAGCTTAGTGGCAGGGCAGGGCTACACCTTC.

This clonotype has only a few counts. V is TRBV20-1 and J is TRBJ2-1, with 11 bases identical to TRBD2. Germline CDR1 DFQATT, CDR2 SNEGSKA (reference sequence). V was clipped by 4 bases and J by 8 bases; unmatched bases: 7. The CDR3 extends over 14 amino acids. The CDR3 region has the DNA TGCAGTGCTACAACTAGCGGGAGATTCGATGAGCAGTTCTTC. Amino acid sequence: CSATTSGRFDEQFF.

The chain has TRBV28 and TRBJ2-1; D gene ambiguous. V lost 2 bases and J lost 2, with 4 bases in between. Germline values: CDR1 MDHEN, CDR2 SYDVKM. CDR3 size: 13 residues. The chain's CDR3 is CASSLKPYNEQFF. Written as DNA, the CDR3 is TGTGCCAGCAGTTTAAAACCCTACAATGAGCAGTTCTTC.

The sample holds a few counts of this clonotype. The rearrangement joins TRBV7-9 to TRBJ1-2; 9 positions match TRBD1. This CDR3 region has 15 residues. V shed 0 bases, J shed 4 bases, and the junction held 3 bases outside the gene matches. Germline CDR1 and CDR2: SEHNR and FQNEAQ (reference sequence). In DNA form, the CDR3 reads TGTGCCAGCAGCTTAGCGGGGACAGGGATCTATGGCTACACCTTC. Its translation: CASSLAGTGIYGYTF.

J is TRBJ2-5 and V is TRBV6-1; perhaps TRBD2 as D (7 bases). CDR1 and CDR2 (germline): MNHNS, SASEGT. This CDR3 spans 15 amino acids. Trimming removed 2 bases from V and 7 bases from J, with 17 bases in between. The CDR3 reads CASSEMYRGAPTQYF. In DNA, the CDR3 is TGTGCCAGCAGTGAAATGTACCGGGGGGCCCCGACCCAGTACTTC.

V is TRBV5-1 and J is TRBJ2-1; TRBD2 matches at 13 bases. The CDR3 sequence is 15 residues long. The germline V gene encodes CDR1 SGHRS and CDR2 YFSETQ. Trimming removed 7 bases from V and 9 bases from J; junction bases left unmatched: 10. The CDR3 region has the DNA TGCGCCAGCCCGACTAGCGGGGGGCCTGGGGGTGAGCAGTTCTTC. Amino acids: CASPTSGGPGGEQFF. The full variable domain, completed using reference TRBV5-1 and TRBJ2-1, is KAGVTQTPRYLIKTRGQQVTLSCSPISGHRSVSWYQQTPGQGLQFLFEYFSETQRNKGNFPGRFSGRQFSNSRSEMNVSTLELGDSALYLCASPTSGGPGGEQFFGPGTRLTVL.

J is TRBJ1-3 and V is TRBV14; 7 positions match TRBD1. CDR3 length equals 18 residues. Germline V gene data show CDR1 as SGHDN and CDR2 as FVKESK. Losses at the gene ends were 3 bases for V and 4 bases for J; bases not matched to a gene: 15. The CDR3 region has the DNA TGTGCCAGCAGCCAGCTGAGGACAGGACACCCGACGGGAAACACCATATATTTT. Protein sequence: CASSQLRTGHPTGNTIYF.

This clonotype has only a few counts. The rearrangement links TRBV18 to TRBJ1-1; 7 bases map to TRBD1. Per germline, CDR1 KGHSH and CDR2 LQKENI. Germline trimming cut 6 bases from V and 0 bases from J; bases unmatched to any gene: 13. The CDR3 runs 17 residues. This chain's CDR3 is CASSPQAPTGLNTEAFF. The CDR3, as DNA: TGTGCCAGCTCCCCCCAGGCCCCGACAGGGTTGAACACTGAAGCTTTCTTT.

This clonotype was seen many times. The chain is built from TRBV12-3 or TRBV12-4 and TRBJ1-1; no clear D. V was clipped by 5 bases and J by 2 bases, with 15 bases between them. The CDR3 is made up of 15 amino acids. In DNA, the CDR3 is TGTGCCAGCAGTCCACCCTCACCAGGAAACACTGAAGCTTTCTTT. This encodes CASSPPSPGNTEAFF.

This clonotype was observed many times. The rearrangement uses TRBV29-1 and TRBJ2-7; 10 bases are shared with TRBD1. The CDR3 is 13 residues long. The germline V gene encodes CDR1 SQVTM and CDR2 ANQGSEA. V was pared by 6 bases and J by 5 bases, with 7 bases of the junction left unmatched. The CDR3 region has the DNA TGCAGCGTAGGGACAGGGGAGGTGAACGAGCAGTACTTC. Protein: CSVGTGEVNEQYF.

This clonotype was observed a few times. The chain recombines TRBV24-1 with TRBJ2-1; 9 nucleotides align to TRBD1. This CDR3 region has 16 residues. The germline V gene encodes CDR1 KGHDR and CDR2 SFDVKD. J gave up 9 bases and V 1 base, and 9 bases lay outside the gene matches. The CDR3 nucleotides read TGTGCCACCAGTGATTTTGGGACAGGGAGGGGCGGTGAGCAGTTCTTC. Residues: CATSDFGTGRGGEQFF.

In this sample, this clonotype turned up a few times. This chain uses TRBV25-1 with TRBJ1-6; D unresolved. Germline CDR1 and CDR2: MGHDK and SYGVNS. The CDR3 length is 15 residues. With 7 bases removed from V and 3 bases from J, the gap between germline ends came to 13 bases. The CDR3 DNA follows: TGTGCCAGCAAGACATCCGGGAGCTATAATTCACCCCTCCACTTT. Residues: CASKTSGSYNSPLHF.

The chain links TRBV5-1 to TRBJ2-1; 7 bases are shared with TRBD2. This CDR3 spans 15 amino acids. Looked up from germline, CDR1 is SGHRS and CDR2 is YFSETQ. V shed 1 base and J 4 bases; nucleotides not matched to a gene: 5. The CDR3 region is CASSLQGTTYNEQFF. The CDR3 DNA reads as TGCGCCAGCAGCTTGCAAGGGACTACTTACAATGAGCAGTTCTTC.

This clonotype was found a few times. The gene calls are TRBV11-3 and TRBJ2-1; D assignment may be TRBD1 or TRBD2 (5 bases each). The germline V and J ends were trimmed by 2 bases and 9 bases, with 8 bases remaining between them. The CDR3 has 12 residues. Germline V gene sequence: CDR1 SGHNT, CDR2 YENEEA. Here the CDR3 DNA reads TGTGCCAGCAGCTTATCCGGGGCTGAGCAGTTCTTC. This codes for CASSLSGAEQFF.

In its sample, this clonotype was seen a few times. The chain recombines TRBV7-2 with TRBJ2-7; 12 bases agree with TRBD2. This CDR3 region has 15 residues. Trimming removed 1 base from V and 7 bases from J; junction bases left unmatched: 5. Per the germline V gene, CDR1 is SGHTA and CDR2 is FQGNSA. The CDR3 here is CASSLGTSGNGEQYF. CDR3 coding DNA: TGTGCCAGCAGCTTAGGGACTAGCGGGAATGGGGAGCAGTACTTC.

In this sample, this clonotype turned up a few times. The chain carries TRBV7-3 and TRBJ2-3, with 11 nucleotides matching TRBD2. Germline V gene lookup returns CDR1 SGHTA and CDR2 FQGTGA. V dropped 3 bases and J dropped 4; count of bases not matched to a gene: 12. The CDR3 covers 18 residues. In nucleotides, the CDR3 is TGTGCCAGCAGCTTGATCTCCATCGGGACTAGCGGTTCAGATACGCAGTATTTT. It is translated as CASSLISIGTSGSDTQYF.

This clonotype was counted ten times or more. The rearrangement links TRBV12-3 or TRBV12-4 to TRBJ2-3; D assignment may be TRBD1 or TRBD2 (5 bases each). The CDR3 consists of 13 residues. Deletions cut 4 bases from V and 4 bases from J, with 9 bases between. The chain's CDR3 is CASSSRGADTQYF. The CDR3, as DNA: TGTGCCAGCAGTTCTAGGGGAGCAGATACGCAGTATTTT.

This chain uses TRBV4-2 with TRBJ2-4; TRBD2 is a possible D gene (6 bases). The CDR3 sequence is 16 residues long. The V gene lost 1 base and the J gene lost 5 bases, with 15 bases spanning the gap. Germline lookup yields CDR1 LGHNA and CDR2 YNFKEQ. CDR3 amino acids: CASSQVGGAGENIQYF. The CDR3 DNA follows: TGTGCCAGCAGCCAAGTTGGAGGGGCTGGAGAAAACATTCAGTACTTC.

This clonotype showed up just a few times. This chain connects TRBV3-1 to TRBJ2-7; 8 bases line up with TRBD1. Trimming at V came to 1 base and at J to 2 bases, leaving 4 bases not matched to a gene. This CDR3 spans 15 amino acids. The germline V gene has CDR1 LGHDT and CDR2 YNNKEL (reference sequence). Here the CDR3 DNA reads TGTGCCAGCAGCCAAGGCGGGACAGGCCCCTACGAGCAGTACTTC. Translating it yields CASSQGGTGPYEQYF.

A few counts support this clonotype. This chain connects TRBV27 to TRBJ2-5; D may correspond to TRBD1 or TRBD2 (5 bases each). This CDR3 has 13 amino acids. Germline V gives CDR1 MNHEY, CDR2 SMNVEV (reference sequence). V lost 1 base to trimming and J lost 5 bases, with 8 bases between them. DNA for the CDR3: TGTGCCAGCAGTTTATTCGGGGCGGAGACCCAGTACTTC. It yields the protein CASSLFGAETQYF.

This clonotype has a handful of counts. The chain couples TRBV6-1 to TRBJ1-5; no clear D gene. Germline assignment: CDR1 MNHNS and CDR2 SASEGT. Trimming took 0 bases from V and 5 from J, leaving 14 bases between them. This CDR3 has 16 amino acids. The CDR3 nucleotides are TGTGCCAGCAGTGAAGCGGGTGGCATAGGCGATCAGCCCCAGCATTTT. This translates into CASSEAGGIGDQPQHF.

In this sample, this clonotype turned up many times. The chain is built from TRBV12-3 or TRBV12-4 and TRBJ2-1, with D possibly being TRBD1 or TRBD2 (5 bases each). CDR3 length equals 13 residues. V lost 2 bases and J 9 bases, leaving 11 bases between the germline ends. CDR3 region: CASSLIWDGEQFF. The CDR3 bases are TGTGCCAGCAGTTTAATCTGGGACGGTGAGCAGTTCTTC.

This clonotype occurred a few times. This chain uses TRBV2 with TRBJ1-2; the D is unclear. Per germline, CDR1 SNHLY and CDR2 FYNNEI. This CDR3 is built from 14 residues. Trimming cost V 6 bases and J 4 bases, with 15 bases left between them. This CDR3 is CASRGSRTSYGYTF. CDR3 in DNA: TGTGCCAGCAGAGGAAGCCGGACTAGCTATGGCTACACCTTC.

This clonotype turned up a few times. The chain employs TRBV7-2 and TRBJ2-3; 8 positions match TRBD2. The J segment lost 4 bases and the V segment lost 3 bases, leaving 6 bases of the junction unmatched. The germline V gene has CDR1 SGHTA and CDR2 FQGNSA. This CDR3 has 15 amino acids. The CDR3 region is CASSFSGGLPDTQYF. The DNA of the CDR3 is TGTGCCAGCAGCTTCAGCGGGGGTCTCCCAGATACGCAGTATTTT.

The CDR3 is CSASGGLYQQYF. The CDR3 DNA sequence: TGCAGTGCTAGCGGGGGGCTTTACCAACAGTATTTT. V gene TRBV20-1 combines with J gene TRBJ2-3; maybe TRBD2 (7 bases). The germline gives CDR1 DFQATT, CDR2 SNEGSKA (reference sequence). Trimming left V 3 bases short and J 12 bases short, with 16 bases between. The CDR3 runs to 12 residues.

The chain recombines TRBV5-5 with TRBJ2-3; the D is unclear. V dropped 0 bases and J dropped 1 base, with 15 bases sitting between them. This CDR3 spans 17 amino acids. Germline CDR1 and CDR2: SGHKS and YYEKEE (reference sequence). In DNA form, the CDR3 reads TGTGCCAGCAGCTTGGGCCCCGTTGGGTACGGCACAGATACGCAGTATTTT. This sequence encodes CASSLGPVGYGTDTQYF. Combining the CDR3 with reference TRBV5-5 and TRBJ2-3 gives the whole variable domain DAGVTQSPTHLIKTRGQQVTLRCSPISGHKSVSWYQQVLGQGPQFIFQYYEKEERGRGNFPDRFSARQFPNYSSELNVNALLLGDSALYLCASSLGPVGYGTDTQYFGPGTRLTVL.